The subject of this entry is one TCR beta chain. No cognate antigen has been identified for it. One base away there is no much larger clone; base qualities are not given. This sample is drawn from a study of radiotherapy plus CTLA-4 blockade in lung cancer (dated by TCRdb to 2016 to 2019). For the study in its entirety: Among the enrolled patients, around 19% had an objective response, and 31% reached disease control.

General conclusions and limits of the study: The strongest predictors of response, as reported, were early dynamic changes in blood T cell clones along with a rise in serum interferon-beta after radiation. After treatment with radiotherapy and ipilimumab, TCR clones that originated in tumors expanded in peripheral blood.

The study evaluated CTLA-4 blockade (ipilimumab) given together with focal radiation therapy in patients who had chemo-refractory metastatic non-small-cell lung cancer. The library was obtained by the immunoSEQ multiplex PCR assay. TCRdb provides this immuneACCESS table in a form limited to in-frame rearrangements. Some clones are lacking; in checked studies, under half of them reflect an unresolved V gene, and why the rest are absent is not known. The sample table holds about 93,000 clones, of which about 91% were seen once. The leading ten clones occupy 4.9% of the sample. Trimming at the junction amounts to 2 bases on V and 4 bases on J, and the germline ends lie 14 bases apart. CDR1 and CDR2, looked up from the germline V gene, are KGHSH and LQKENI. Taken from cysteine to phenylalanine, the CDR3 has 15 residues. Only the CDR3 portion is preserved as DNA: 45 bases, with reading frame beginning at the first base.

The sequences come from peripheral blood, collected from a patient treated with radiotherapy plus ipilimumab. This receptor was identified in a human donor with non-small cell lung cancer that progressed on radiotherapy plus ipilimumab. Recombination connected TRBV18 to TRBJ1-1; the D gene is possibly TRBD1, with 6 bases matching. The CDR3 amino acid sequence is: CASSPSGGRVTEAFF. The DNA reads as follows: TGTGCCAGCTCACCATCCGGGGGCAGAGTCACTGAAGCTTTCTTT.